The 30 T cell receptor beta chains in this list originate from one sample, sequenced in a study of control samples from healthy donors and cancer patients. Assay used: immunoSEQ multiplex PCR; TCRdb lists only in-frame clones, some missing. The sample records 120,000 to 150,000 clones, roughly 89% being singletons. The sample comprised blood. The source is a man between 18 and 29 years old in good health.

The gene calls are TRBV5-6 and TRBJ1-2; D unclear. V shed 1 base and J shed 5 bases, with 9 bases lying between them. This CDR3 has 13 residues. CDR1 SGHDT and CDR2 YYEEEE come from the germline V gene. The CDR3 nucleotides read TGTGCCAGCAGCTTGCGCGTTTGGTATGGCTACACCTTC. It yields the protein CASSLRVWYGYTF.

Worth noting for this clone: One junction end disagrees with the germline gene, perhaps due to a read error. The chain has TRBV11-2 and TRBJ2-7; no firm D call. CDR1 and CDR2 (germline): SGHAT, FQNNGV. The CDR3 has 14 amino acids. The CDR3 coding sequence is TGTACCAGCAGCTTAGAGCTGGTAACCTACGAGCAGTACTTC. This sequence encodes CTSSLELVTYEQYF.

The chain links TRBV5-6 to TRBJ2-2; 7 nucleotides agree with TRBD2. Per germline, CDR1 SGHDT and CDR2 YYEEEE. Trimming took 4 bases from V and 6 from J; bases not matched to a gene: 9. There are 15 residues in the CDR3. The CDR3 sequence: CASSATAGVPGELFF. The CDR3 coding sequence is TGTGCCAGCAGCGCGACGGCGGGGGTGCCCGGGGAGCTGTTTTTT.

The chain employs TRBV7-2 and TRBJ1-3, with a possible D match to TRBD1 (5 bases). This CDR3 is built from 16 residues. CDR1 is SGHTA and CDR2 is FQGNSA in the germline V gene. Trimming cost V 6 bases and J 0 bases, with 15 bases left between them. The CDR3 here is CASSYLDRLSGNTIYF. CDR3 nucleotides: TGTGCCAGCAGTTATCTCGACAGACTCTCTGGAAACACCATATATTTT.

In DNA, the CDR3 is TGTGCCAGCAATTGGAGGGGGAACACTGAAGCTTTCTTT. Amino acids: CASNWRGNTEAFF. V usage is TRBV12-3 or TRBV12-4 and J usage is TRBJ1-1; a possible D gene is TRBD1 (5 bases). This CDR3 comprises 13 residues. V shed 7 bases and J shed 1 base, with 10 bases lying between them.

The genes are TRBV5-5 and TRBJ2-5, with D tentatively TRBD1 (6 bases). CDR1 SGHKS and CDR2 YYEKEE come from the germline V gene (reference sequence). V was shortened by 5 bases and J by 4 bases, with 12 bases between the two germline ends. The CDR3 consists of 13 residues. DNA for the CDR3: TGTGCCAGCAGACAAAGGGGGAGAGAGACCCAGTACTTC. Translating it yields CASRQRGRETQYF.

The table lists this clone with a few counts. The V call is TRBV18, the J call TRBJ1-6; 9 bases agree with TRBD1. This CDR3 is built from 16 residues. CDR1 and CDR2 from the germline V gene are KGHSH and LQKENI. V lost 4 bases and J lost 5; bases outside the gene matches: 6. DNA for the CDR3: TGTGCCAGCTCACGGGACAGGGCGAGAAATAATTCACCCCTCCACTTT. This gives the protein CASSRDRARNNSPLHF.

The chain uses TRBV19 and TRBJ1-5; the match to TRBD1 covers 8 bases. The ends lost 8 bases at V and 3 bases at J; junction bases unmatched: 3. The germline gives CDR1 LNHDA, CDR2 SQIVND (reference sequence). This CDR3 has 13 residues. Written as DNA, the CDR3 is TGTGCCAGTGGACAGGGAGACAATCAGCCCCAGCATTTT. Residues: CASGQGDNQPQHF.

The CDR3 DNA reads TGTGCCAGCAGTTCCGGGCGAGGAGACTCTGGAAACACCATATATTTT. This gives the protein CASSSGRGDSGNTIYF. The chain uses TRBV6-5 and TRBJ1-3; D remains ambiguous. The germline gives CDR1 MNHEY, CDR2 SVGAGI. The germline V and J ends were trimmed by 4 bases and 0 bases, with 13 bases remaining between them. The CDR3 length is 16 residues.

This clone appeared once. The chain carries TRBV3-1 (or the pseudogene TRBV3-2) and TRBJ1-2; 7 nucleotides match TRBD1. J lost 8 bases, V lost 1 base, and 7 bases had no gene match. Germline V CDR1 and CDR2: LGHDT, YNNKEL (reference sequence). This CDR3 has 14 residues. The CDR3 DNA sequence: TGTGCCAGCAGCCAAGGAAAGGGGGCGCGGGGCTACACCTTC. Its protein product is CASSQGKGARGYTF.

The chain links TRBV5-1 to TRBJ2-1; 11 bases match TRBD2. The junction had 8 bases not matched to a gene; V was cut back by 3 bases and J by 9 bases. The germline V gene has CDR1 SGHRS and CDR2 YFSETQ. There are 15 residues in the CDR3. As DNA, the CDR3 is TGCGCCAGCAGCTCCCATAGCGGGGGGGCCGGTGAGCAGTTCTTC. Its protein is CASSSHSGGAGEQFF.

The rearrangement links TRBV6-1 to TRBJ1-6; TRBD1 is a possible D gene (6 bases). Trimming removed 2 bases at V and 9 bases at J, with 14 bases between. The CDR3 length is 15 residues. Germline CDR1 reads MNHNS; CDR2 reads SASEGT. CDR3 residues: CASSERTVGISPLHF. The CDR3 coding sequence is TGTGCCAGCAGTGAAAGGACAGTGGGGATTTCACCCCTCCACTTT.

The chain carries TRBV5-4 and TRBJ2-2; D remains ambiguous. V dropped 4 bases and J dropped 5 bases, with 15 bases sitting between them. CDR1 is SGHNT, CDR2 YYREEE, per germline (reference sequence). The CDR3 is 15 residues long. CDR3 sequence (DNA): TGTGCCAGCAGCGCCGATTCGACACTGACCGGGGAGCTGTTTTTT. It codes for CASSADSTLTGELFF.

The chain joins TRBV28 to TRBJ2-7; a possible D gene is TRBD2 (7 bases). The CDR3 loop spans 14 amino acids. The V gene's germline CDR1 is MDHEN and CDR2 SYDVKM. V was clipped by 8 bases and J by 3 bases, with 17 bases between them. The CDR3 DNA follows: TGTGCCAGCCAAAGGGGGGGACAACTCTACGAGCAGTACTTC. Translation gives CASQRGGQLYEQYF.

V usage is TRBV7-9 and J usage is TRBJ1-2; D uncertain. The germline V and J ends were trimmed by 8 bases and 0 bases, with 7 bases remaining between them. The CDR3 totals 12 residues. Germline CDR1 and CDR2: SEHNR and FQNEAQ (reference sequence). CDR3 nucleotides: TGTGCCAGCGGTCAGACTAACTATGGCTACACCTTC. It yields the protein CASGQTNYGYTF.

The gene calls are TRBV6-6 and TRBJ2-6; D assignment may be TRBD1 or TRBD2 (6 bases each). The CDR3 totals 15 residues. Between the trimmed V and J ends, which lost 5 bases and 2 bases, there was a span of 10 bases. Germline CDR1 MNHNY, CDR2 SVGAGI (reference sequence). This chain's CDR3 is CASSTRGAGANVLTF. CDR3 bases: TGTGCCAGCAGTACTAGGGGGGCTGGGGCCAACGTCCTGACTTTC.

The CDR3 region is CASSVTAGGTGYTF. The CDR3 nucleotides read TGTGCCAGCAGCGTAACGGCAGGGGGCACTGGCTACACCTTC. This rearrangement joins TRBV7-9 to TRBJ1-2; 8 nucleotides align to TRBD1. The length of the CDR3 is 14 residues. V was clipped by 5 bases and J by 7 bases; unmatched bases: 9. Germline V gives CDR1 SEHNR, CDR2 FQNEAQ (reference sequence).

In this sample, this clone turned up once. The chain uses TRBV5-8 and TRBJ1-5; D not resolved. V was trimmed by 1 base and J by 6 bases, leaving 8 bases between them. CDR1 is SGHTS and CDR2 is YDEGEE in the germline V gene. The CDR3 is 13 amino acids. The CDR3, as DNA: TGTGCCAGCAGCTTGCTGCGAGGTCAGCCCCAGCATTTT. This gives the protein CASSLLRGQPQHF.

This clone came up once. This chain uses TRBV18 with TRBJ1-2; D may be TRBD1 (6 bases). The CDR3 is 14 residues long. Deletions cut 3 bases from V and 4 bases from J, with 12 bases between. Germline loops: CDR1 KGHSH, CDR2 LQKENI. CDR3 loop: CASSPPEGGYGYTF. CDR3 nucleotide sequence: TGTGCCAGCTCACCCCCGGAGGGGGGCTATGGCTACACCTTC.

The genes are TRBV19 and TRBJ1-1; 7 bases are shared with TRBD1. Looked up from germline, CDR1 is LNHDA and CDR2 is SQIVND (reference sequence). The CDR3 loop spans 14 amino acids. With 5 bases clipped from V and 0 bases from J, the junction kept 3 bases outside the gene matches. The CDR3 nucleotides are TGTGCCAGTAGTCGGGACAGACTGAACACTGAAGCTTTCTTT. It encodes CASSRDRLNTEAFF.

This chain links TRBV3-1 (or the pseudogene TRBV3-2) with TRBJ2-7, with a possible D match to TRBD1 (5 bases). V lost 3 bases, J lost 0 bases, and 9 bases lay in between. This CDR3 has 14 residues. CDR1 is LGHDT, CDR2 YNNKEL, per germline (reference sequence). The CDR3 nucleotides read TGTGCCAGCAGCCATTCGGACAACTCCTACGAGCAGTACTTC. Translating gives CASSHSDNSYEQYF.

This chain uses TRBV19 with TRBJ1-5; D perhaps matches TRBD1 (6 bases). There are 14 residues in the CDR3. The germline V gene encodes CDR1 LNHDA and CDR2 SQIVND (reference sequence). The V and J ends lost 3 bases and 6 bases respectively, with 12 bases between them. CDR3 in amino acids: CASSMGGGGQPQHF. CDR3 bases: TGTGCCAGTAGTATGGGAGGGGGAGGTCAGCCCCAGCATTTT.

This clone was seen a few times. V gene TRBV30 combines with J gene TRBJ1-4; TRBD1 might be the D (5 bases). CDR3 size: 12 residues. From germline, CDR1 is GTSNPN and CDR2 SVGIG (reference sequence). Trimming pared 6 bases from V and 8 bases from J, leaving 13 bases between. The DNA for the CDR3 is TGTGCCTGCGGGGGAGGAAGGGAAAAACTGTTTTTT. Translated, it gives CACGGGREKLFF.

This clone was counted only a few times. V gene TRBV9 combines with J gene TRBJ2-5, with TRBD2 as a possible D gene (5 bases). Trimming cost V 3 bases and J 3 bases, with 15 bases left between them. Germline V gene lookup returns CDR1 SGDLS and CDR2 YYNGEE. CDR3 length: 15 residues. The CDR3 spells CASSARGPQEETQYF. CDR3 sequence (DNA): TGTGCCAGCAGCGCCCGCGGGCCTCAGGAAGAGACCCAGTACTTC.

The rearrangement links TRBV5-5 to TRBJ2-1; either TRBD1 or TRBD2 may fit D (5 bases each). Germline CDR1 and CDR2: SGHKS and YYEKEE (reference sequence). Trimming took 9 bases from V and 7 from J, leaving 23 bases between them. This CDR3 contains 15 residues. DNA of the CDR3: TGTGCCACCTCCTCTGAGAAAGGGACGATAAATGAGCAGTTCTTC. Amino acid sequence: CATSSEKGTINEQFF. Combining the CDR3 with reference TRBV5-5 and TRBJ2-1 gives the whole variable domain DAGVTQSPTHLIKTRGQQVTLRCSPISGHKSVSWYQQVLGQGPQFIFQYYEKEERGRGNFPDRFSARQFPNYSSELNVNALLLGDSALYLCATSSEKGTINEQFFGPGTRLTVL.

The CDR3 sequence is CASSYFGYNQPQHF. CDR3 DNA: TGTGCCAGCAGTTATTTCGGGTACAATCAGCCCCAGCATTTT. The chain has TRBV6-2 or TRBV6-3 and TRBJ1-5; D call uncertain. Trimming cost V 3 bases and J 3 bases, with 9 bases left between them. The CDR3 is made up of 14 amino acids. Germline loops: CDR1 MNHEY, CDR2 SVGEGT.

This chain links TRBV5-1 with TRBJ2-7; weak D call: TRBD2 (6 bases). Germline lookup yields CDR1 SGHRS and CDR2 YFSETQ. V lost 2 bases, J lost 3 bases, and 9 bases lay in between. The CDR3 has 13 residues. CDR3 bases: TGCGCCAGCAGCTTTTCGGGGGTCTACGAGCAGTACTTC. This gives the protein CASSFSGVYEQYF.

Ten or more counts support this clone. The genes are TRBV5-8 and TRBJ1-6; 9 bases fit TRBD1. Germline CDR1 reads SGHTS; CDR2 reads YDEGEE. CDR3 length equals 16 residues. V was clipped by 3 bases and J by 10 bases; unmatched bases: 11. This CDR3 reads CASSSGPTGGKSPLHF. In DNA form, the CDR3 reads TGTGCCAGCAGCTCGGGGCCGACAGGGGGAAAATCACCCCTCCACTTT.

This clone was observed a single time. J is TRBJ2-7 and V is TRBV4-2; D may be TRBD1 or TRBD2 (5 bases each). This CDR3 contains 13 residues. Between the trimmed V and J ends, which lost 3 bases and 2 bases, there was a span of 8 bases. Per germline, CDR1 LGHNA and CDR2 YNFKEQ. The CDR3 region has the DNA TGTGCCAGCAGCCAGGGACCCACCTACGAGCAGTACTTC. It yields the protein CASSQGPTYEQYF.

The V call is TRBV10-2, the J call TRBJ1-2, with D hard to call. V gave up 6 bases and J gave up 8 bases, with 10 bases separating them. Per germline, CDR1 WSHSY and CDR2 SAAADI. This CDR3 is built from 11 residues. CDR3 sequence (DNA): TGCGCCAGCAGCCCGGGGTTGGGCTACACCTTC. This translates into CASSPGLGYTF.